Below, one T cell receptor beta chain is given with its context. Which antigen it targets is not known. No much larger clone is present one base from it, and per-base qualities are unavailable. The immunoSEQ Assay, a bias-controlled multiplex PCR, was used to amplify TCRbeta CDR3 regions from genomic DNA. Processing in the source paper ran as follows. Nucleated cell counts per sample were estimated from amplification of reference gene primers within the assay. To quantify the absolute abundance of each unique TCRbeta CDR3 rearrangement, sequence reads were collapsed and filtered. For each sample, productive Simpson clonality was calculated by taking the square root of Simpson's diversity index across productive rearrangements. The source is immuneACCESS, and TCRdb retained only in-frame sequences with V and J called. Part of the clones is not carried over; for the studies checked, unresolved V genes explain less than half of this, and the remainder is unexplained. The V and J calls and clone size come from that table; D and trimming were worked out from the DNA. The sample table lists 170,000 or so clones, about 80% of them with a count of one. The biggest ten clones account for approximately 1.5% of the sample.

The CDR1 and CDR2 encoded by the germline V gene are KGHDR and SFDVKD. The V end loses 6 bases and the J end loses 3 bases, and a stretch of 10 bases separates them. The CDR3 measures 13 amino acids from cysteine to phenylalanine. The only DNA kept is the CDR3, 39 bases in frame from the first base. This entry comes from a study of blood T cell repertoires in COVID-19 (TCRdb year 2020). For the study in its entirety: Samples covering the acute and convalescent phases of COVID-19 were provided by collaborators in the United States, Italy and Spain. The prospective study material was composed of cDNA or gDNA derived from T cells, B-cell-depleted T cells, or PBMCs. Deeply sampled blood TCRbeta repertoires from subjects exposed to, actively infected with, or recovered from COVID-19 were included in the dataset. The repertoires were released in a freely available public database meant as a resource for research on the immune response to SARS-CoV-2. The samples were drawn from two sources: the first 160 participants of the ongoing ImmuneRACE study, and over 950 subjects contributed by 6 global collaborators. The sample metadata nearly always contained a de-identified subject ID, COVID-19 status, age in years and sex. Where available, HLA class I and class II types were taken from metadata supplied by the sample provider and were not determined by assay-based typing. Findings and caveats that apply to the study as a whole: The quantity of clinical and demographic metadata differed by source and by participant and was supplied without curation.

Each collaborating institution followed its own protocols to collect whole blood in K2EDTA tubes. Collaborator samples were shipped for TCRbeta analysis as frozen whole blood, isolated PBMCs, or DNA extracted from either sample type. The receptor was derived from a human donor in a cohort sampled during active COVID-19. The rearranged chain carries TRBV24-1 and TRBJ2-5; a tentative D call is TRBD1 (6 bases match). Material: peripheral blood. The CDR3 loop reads CATSRDTEETQYF. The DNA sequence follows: TGTGCCACCAGTAGGGACACAGAAGAGACCCAGTACTTC.